The clone carrying this T cell receptor beta chain has only a few counts. Antigen specificity is unknown. PCR primers comprised 60 Vbeta and 13 Jbeta primers. TCRdb's table, derived via immunoSEQ multiplex PCR, lists solely in-frame clones and lacks some. The sample comprises some 170,000 clones, roughly 9.5% of which are singletons, and 1% to 1.5% rests with the top ten. Between the trimmed V and J ends, which lost 8 bases and 0 bases, there was a span of 8 bases. The CDR3 is 13 amino acids. CDR1 and CDR2 from the germline V gene are SNHLY and FYNNEI. This sample was included in a study of cytomegalovirus exposure and HLA in healthy donors. Study-level background: HLA-typed donors contributed around 88 million unique TCRs, which were held in an early data release.

Donors sampled were nominally healthy, though unrecorded immune exposures were likely. Study results and caveats: A later analysis linked some 17,000 TCR beta sequences to HLA alleles at 0.05 false discovery rate. Several V segments, TRBV6-2 and TRBV6-3 among them, could not be told apart and were dropped.

The sequence was obtained from a woman aged 25 to 39 in good health and CMV-seropositive. V and J are TRBV2 and TRBJ1-3; no clear D gene. Sequenced sample: PBMCs. The CDR3 reads CASGGGSGNTIYF. For the CDR3, the DNA is TGTGCCAGCGGTGGAGGCTCTGGAAACACCATATATTTT.